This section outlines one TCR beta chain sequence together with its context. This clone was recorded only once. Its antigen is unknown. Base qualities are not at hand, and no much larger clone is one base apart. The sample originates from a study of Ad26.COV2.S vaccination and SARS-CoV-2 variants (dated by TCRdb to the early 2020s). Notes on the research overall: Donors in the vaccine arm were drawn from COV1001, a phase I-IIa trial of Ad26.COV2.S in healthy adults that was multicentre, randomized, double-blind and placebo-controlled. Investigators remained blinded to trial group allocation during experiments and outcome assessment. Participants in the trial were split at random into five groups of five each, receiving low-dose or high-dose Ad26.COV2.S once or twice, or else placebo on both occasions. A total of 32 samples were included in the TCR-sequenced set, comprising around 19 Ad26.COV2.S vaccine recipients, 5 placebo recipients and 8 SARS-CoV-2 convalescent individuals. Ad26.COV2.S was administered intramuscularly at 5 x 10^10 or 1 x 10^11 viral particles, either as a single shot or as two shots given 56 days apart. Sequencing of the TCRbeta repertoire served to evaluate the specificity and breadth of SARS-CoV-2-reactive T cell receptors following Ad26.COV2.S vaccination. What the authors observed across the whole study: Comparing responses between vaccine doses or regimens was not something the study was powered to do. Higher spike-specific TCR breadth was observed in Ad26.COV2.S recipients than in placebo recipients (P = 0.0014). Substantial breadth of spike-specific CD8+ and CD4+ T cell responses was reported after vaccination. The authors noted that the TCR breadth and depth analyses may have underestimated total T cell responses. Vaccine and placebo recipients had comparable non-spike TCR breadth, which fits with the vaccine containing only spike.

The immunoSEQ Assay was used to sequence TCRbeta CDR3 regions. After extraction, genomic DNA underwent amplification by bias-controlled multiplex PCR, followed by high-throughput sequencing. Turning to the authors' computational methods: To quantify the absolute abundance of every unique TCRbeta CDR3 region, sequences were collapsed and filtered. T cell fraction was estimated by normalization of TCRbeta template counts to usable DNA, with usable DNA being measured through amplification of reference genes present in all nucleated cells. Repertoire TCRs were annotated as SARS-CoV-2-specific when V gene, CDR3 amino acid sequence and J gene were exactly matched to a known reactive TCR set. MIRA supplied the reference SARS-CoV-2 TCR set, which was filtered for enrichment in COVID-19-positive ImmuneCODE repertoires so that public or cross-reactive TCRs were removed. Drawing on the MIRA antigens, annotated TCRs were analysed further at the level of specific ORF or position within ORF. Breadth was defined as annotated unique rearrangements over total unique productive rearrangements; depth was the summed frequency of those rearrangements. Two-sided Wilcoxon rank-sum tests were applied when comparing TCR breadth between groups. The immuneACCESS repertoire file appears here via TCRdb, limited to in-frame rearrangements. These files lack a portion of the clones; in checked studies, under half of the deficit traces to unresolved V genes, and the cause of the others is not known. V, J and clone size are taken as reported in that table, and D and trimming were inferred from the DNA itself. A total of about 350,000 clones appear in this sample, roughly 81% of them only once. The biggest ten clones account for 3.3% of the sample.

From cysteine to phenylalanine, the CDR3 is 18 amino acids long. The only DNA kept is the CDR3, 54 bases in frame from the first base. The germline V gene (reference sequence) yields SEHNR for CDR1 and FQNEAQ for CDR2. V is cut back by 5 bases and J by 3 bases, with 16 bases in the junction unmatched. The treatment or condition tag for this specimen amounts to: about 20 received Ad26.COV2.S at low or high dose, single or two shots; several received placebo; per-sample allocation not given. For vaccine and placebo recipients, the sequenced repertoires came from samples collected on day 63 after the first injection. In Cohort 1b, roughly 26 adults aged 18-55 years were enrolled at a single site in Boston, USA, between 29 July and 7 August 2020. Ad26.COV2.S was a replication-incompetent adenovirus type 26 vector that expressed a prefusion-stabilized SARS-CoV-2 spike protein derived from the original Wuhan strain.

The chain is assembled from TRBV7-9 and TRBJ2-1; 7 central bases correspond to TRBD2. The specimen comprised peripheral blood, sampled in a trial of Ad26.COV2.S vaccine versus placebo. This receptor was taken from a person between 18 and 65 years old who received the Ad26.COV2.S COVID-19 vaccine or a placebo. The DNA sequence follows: TGTGCCAGCAGCCACGAGGGAGGGCGGGGTTACGGCTACAATGAGCAGTTCTTC. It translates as CASSHEGGRGYGYNEQFF.